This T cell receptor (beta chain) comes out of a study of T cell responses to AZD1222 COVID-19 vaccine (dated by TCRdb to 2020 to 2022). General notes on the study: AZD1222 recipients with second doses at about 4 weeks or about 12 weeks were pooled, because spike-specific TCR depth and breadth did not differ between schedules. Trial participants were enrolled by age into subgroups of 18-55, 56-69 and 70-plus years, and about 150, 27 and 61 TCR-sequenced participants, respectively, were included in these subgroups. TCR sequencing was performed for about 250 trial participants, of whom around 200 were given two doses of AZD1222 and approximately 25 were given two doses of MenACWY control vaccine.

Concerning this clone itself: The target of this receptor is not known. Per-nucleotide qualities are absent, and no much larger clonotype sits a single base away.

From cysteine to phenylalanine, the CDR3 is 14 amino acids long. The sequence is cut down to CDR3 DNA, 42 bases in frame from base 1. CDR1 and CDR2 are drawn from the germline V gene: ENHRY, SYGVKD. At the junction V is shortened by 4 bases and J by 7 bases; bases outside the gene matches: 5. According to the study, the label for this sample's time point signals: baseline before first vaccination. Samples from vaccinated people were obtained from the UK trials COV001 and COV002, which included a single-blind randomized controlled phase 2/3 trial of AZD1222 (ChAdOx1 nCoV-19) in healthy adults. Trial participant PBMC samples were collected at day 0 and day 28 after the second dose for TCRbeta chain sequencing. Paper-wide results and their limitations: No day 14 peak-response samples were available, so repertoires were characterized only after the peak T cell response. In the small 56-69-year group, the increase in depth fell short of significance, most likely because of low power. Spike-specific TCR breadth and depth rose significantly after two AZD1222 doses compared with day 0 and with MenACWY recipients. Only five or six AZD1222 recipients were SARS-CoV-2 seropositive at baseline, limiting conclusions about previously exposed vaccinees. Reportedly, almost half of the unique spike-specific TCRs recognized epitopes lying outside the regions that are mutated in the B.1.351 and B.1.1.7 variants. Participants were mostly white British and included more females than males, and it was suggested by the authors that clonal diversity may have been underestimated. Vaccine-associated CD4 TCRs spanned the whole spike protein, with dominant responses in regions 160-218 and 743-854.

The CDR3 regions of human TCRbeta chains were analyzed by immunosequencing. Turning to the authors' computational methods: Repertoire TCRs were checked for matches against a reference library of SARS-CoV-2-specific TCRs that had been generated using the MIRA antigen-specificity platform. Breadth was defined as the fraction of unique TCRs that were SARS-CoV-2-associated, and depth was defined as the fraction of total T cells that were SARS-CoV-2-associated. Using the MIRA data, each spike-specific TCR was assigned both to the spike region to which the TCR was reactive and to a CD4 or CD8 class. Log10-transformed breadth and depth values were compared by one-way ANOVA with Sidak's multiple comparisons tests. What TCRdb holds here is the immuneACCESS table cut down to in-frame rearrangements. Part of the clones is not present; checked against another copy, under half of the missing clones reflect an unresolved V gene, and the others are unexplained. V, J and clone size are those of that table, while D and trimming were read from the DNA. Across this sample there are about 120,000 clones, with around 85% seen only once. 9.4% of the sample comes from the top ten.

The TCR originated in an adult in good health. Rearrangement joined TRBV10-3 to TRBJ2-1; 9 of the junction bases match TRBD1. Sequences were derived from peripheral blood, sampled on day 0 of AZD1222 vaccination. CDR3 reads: CAISGGQGKNEQFF. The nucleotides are TGTGCCATCAGTGGTGGACAGGGGAAAAATGAGCAGTTCTTC.